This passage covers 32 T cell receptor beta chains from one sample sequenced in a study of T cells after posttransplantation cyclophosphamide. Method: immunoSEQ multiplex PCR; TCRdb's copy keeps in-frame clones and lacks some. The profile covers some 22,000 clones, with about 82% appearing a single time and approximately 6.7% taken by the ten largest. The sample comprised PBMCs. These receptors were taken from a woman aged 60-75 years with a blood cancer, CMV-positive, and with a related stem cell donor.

The CDR3 DNA is TGTGCCAGTAGTATCGACAGGGGGCGAGGGGACTATGGCTACACCTTC. Translated: CASSIDRGRGDYGYTF. J is TRBJ1-2 and V is TRBV19; 10 bases fit TRBD1. The germline V gene has CDR1 LNHDA and CDR2 SQIVND (reference sequence). V shed 3 bases, J shed 3 bases, and the junction held 7 bases outside the gene matches. The CDR3 totals 16 residues.

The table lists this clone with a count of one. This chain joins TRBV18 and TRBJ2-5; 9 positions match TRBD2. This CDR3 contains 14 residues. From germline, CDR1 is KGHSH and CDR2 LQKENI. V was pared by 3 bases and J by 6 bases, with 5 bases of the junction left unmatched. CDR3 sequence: CASSPPGLAKTQYF. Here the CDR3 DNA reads TGTGCCAGCTCACCCCCGGGACTAGCAAAGACCCAGTACTTC.

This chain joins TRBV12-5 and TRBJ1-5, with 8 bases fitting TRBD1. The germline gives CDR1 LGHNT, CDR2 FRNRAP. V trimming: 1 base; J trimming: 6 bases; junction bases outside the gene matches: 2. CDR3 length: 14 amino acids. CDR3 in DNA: TGTGCTAGTGGTTTGGGACAGGGGATTCAGCCCCAGCATTTT. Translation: CASGLGQGIQPQHF. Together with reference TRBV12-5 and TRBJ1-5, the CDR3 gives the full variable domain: DARVTQTPRHKVTEMGQEVTMRCQPILGHNTVFWYRQTMMQGLELLAYFRNRAPLDDSGMPKDRFSAEMPDATLATLKIQPSEPRDSAVYFCASGLGQGIQPQHFGDGTRLSIL.

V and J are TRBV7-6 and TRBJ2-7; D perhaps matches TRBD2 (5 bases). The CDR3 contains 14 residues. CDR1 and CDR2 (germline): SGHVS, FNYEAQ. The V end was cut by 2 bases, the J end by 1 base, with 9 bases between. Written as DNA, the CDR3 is TGTGCCAGCAGCTTATCGACGGGGTCCTACGAGCAGTACTTC. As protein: CASSLSTGSYEQYF. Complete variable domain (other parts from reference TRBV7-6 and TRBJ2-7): GAGVSQSPRYKVTKRGQDVALRCDPISGHVSLYWYRQALGQGPEFLTYFNYEAQQDKSGLPNDRFSAERPEGSISTLTIQRTEQRDSAMYRCASSLSTGSYEQYFGPGTRLTVT.

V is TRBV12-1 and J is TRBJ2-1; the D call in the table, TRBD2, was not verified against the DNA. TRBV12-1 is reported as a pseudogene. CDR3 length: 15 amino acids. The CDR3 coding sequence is TGTGCCAGCACCTTTAGGACTAGCGGTAAAGGTGAGCAGTTCTTC. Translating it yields CASTFRTSGKGEQFF.

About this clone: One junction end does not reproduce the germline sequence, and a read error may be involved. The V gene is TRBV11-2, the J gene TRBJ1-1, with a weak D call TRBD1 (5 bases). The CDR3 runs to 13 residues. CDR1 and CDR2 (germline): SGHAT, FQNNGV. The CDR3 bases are TGTGTCAGCAGCTTAAGGGGGAACACTGAAGCTTTCTTT. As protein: CVSSLRGNTEAFF. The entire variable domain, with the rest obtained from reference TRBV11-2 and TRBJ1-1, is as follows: EAGVAQSPRYKIIEKRQSVAFWCNPISGHATLYWYQQILGQGPKLLIQFQNNGVVDDSQLPKDRFSAERLKGVDSTLKIQPAKLEDSAVYLCVSSLRGNTEAFFGQGTRLTVV.

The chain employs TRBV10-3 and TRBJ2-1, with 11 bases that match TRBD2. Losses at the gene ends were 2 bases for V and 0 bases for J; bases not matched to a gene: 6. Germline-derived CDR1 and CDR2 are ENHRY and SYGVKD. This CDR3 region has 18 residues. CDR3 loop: CAISETSGSSFSYNEQFF. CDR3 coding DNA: TGTGCCATCAGTGAGACTAGCGGGAGCTCTTTCTCCTACAATGAGCAGTTCTTC.

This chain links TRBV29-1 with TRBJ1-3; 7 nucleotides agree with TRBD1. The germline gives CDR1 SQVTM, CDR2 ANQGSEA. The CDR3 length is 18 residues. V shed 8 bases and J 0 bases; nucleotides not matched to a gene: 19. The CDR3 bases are TGCAGCCGATCCATCGAGGGGGCCCCGGCGCGCTCTGGAAACACCATATATTTT. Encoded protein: CSRSIEGAPARSGNTIYF.

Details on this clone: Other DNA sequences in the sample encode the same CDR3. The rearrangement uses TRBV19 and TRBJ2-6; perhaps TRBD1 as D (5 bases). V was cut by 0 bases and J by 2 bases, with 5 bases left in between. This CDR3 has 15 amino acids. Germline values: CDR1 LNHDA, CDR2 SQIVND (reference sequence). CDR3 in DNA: TGTGCCAGTAGTATAGAACAGGCTGGGGCCAACGTCCTGACTTTC. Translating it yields CASSIEQAGANVLTF.

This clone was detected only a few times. The CDR3 sequence is CASSYGQGAGETQYF. CDR3 nucleotide sequence: TGTGCCAGCAGTTACGGACAGGGGGCCGGGGAGACCCAGTACTTC. The V call is TRBV6-5, the J call TRBJ2-5; TRBD1 aligns across 11 bases. V was clipped by 2 bases and J by 5 bases; unmatched bases: 4. CDR3 length: 15 amino acids. Germline V gives CDR1 MNHEY, CDR2 SVGAGI.

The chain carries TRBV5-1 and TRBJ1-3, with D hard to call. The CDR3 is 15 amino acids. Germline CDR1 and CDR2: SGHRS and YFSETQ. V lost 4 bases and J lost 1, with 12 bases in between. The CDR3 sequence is CASSGGEASGNTIYF. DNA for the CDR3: TGCGCCAGCAGCGGCGGAGAGGCATCTGGAAACACCATATATTTT.

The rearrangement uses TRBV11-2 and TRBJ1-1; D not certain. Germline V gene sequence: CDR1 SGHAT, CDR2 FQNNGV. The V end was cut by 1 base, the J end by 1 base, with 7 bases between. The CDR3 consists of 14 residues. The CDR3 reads CASSLGGKNTEAFF. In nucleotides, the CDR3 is TGTGCCAGCAGCTTAGGAGGGAAGAACACTGAAGCTTTCTTT. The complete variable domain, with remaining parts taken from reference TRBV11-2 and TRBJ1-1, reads EAGVAQSPRYKIIEKRQSVAFWCNPISGHATLYWYQQILGQGPKLLIQFQNNGVVDDSQLPKDRFSAERLKGVDSTLKIQPAKLEDSAVYLCASSLGGKNTEAFFGQGTRLTVV.

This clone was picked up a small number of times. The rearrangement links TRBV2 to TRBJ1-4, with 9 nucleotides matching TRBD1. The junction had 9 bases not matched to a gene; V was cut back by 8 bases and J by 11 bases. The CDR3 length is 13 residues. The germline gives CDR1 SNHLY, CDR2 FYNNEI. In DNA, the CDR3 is TGTGCCAGCTTTCCGGGACAGGGTCGGAAACTGTTTTTT. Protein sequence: CASFPGQGRKLFF.

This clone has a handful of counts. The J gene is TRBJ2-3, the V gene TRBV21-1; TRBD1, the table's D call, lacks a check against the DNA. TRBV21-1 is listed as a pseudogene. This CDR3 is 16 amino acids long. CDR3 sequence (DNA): TGTGCCAGCAGCAAGGGAAGACAGGGCTTTACAGATACGCAGTATTTT. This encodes CASSKGRQGFTDTQYF.

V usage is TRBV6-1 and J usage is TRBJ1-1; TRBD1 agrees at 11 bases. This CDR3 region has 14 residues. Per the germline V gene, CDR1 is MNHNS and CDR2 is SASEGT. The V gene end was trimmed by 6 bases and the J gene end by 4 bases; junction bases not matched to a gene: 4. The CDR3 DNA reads TGTGCCAGCAGATCCGGGACAGGGGGCACTGAAGCTTTCTTT. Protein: CASRSGTGGTEAFF.

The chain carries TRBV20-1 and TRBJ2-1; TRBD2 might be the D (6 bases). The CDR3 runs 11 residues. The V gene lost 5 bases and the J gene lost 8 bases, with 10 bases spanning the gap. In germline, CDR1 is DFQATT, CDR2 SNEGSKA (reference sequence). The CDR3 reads CSAELAYEQFF. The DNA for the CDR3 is TGCAGTGCTGAACTAGCCTATGAGCAGTTCTTC.

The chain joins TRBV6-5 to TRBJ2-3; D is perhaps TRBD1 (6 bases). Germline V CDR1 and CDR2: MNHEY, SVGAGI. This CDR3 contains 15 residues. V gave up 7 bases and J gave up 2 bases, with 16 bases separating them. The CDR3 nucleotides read TGTGCCAGCACCCCCTGGAACAGGGCCACAGATACGCAGTATTTT. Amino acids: CASTPWNRATDTQYF.

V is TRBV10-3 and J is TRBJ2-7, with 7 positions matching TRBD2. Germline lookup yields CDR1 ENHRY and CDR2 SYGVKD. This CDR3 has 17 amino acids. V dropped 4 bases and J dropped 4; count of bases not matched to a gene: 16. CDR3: CAISVGGSISFRYEQYF. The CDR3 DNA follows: TGTGCCATCAGTGTCGGCGGGAGTATTTCATTTCGGTACGAGCAGTACTTC.

In DNA, the CDR3 is TGTGCCAGTAGTCCCGGGACAGGGACCGGCATTCAGTACTTC. Its translation: CASSPGTGTGIQYF. The V gene is TRBV19, the J gene TRBJ2-4, with 9 positions matching TRBD1. The CDR3 contains 14 residues. Germline-derived CDR1 and CDR2 are LNHDA and SQIVND (reference sequence). V shed 5 bases, J shed 9 bases, and the junction held 8 bases outside the gene matches.

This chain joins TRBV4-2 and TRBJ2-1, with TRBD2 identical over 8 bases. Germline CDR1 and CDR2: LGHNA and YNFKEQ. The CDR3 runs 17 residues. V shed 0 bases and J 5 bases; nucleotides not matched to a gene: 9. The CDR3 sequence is CASSQDLTGGLNNEQFF. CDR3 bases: TGTGCCAGCAGCCAAGATCTGACGGGAGGGCTCAACAATGAGCAGTTCTTC.

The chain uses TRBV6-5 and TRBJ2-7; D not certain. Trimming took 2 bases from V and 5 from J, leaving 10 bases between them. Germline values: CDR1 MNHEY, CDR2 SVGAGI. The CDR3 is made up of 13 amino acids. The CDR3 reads CASSYTPRDEQYF. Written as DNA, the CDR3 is TGTGCCAGCAGTTACACGCCCCGGGACGAGCAGTACTTC.

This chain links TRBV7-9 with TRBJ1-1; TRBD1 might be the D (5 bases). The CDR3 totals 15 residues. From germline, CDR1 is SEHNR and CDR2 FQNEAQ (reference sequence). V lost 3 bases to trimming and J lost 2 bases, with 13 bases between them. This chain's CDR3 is CASSLVRVFNTEAFF. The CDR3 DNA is TGTGCCAGCAGCTTGGTCAGGGTTTTTAACACTGAAGCTTTCTTT.

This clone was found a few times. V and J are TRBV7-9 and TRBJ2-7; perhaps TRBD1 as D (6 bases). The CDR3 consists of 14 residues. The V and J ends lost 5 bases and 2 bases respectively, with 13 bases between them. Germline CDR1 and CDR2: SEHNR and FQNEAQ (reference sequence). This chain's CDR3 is CASSLWTDPYEQYF. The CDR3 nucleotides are TGTGCCAGCAGCCTGTGGACAGACCCCTACGAGCAGTACTTC. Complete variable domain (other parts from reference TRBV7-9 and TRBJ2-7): DTGVSQNPRHKITKRGQNVTFRCDPISEHNRLYWYRQTLGQGPEFLTYFQNEAQLEKSRLLSDRFSAERPKGSFSTLEIQRTEQGDSAMYLCASSLWTDPYEQYFGPGTRLTVT.

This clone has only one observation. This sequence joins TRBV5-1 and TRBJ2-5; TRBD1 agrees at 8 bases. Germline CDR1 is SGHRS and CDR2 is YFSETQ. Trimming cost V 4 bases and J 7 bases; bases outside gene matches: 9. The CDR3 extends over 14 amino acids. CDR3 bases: TGCGCCAGCAGCCTGGAAGGGGGGACAGGGACCCAGTACTTC. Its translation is CASSLEGGTGTQYF.

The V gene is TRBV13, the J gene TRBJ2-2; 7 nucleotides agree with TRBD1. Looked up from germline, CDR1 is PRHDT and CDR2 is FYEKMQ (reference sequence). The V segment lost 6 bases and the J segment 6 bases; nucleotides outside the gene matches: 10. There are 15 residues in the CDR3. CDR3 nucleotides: TGTGCCAGCAGGTGGAAGGGGGCGAGGGCCGGGGAGCTGTTTTTT. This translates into CASRWKGARAGELFF. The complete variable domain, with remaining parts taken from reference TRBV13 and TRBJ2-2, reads AAGVIQSPRHLIKEKRETATLKCYPIPRHDTVYWYQQGPGQDPQFLISFYEKMQSDKGSIPDRFSAQQFSDYHSELNMSSLELGDSALYFCASRWKGARAGELFFGEGSRLTVL.

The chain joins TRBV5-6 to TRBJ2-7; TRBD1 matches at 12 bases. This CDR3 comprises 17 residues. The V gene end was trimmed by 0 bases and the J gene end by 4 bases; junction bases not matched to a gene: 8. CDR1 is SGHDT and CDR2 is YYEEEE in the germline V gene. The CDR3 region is CASSLGPGQGARYEQYF. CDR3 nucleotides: TGTGCCAGCAGCTTGGGGCCGGGACAGGGGGCTCGGTACGAGCAGTACTTC.

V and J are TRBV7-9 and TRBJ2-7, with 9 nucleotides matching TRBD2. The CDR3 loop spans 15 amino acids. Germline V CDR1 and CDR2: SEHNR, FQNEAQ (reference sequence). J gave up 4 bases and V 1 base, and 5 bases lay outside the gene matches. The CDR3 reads CASSLGLAGTYEQYF. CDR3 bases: TGTGCCAGCAGCTTAGGTCTAGCGGGAACTTACGAGCAGTACTTC.

The CDR3 region is CASSDSTTGLAFNEQFF. CDR3 bases: TGTGCCAGCAGTGACTCGACAACTGGACTAGCGTTTAATGAGCAGTTCTTC. The genes are TRBV6-4 and TRBJ2-1, with 9 bases identical to TRBD2. Germline CDR1 and CDR2: MRHNA and SNTAGT. This CDR3 has 17 residues. V was clipped by 0 bases and J by 7 bases; unmatched bases: 10.

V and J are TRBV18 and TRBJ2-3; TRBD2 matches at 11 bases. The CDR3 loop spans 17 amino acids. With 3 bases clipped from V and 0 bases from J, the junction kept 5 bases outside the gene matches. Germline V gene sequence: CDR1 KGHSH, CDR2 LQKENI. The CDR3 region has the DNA TGTGCCAGCTCACCCTTTAGCGGGAGGGCGAGCACAGATACGCAGTATTTT. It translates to CASSPFSGRASTDTQYF.

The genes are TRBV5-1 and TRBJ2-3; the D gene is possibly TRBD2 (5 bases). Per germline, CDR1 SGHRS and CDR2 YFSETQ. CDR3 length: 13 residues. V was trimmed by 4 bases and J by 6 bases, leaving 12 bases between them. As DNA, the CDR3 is TGCGCCAGCAGCGCGCAGCAGCGGGATACGCAGTATTTT. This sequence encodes CASSAQQRDTQYF. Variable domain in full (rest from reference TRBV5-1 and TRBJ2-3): KAGVTQTPRYLIKTRGQQVTLSCSPISGHRSVSWYQQTPGQGLQFLFEYFSETQRNKGNFPGRFSGRQFSNSRSEMNVSTLELGDSALYLCASSAQQRDTQYFGPGTRLTVL.

This CDR3 is CASSLGDLVPNEQFF. The CDR3 nucleotides read TGTGCCAGCAGCTTGGGGGACTTGGTCCCCAATGAGCAGTTCTTC. The gene calls are TRBV5-5 and TRBJ2-1; D possibly corresponds to TRBD2 (6 bases). V lost 0 bases and J 6 bases, leaving 13 bases between the germline ends. CDR1 SGHKS and CDR2 YYEKEE come from the germline V gene (reference sequence). The CDR3 is made up of 15 amino acids.

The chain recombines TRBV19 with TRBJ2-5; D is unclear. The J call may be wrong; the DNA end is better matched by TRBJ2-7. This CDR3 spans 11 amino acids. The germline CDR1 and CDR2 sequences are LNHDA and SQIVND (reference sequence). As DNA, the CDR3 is TGTGCCAGTAGTGCCTCATACGAGCAGTACTTC. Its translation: CASSASYEQYF.